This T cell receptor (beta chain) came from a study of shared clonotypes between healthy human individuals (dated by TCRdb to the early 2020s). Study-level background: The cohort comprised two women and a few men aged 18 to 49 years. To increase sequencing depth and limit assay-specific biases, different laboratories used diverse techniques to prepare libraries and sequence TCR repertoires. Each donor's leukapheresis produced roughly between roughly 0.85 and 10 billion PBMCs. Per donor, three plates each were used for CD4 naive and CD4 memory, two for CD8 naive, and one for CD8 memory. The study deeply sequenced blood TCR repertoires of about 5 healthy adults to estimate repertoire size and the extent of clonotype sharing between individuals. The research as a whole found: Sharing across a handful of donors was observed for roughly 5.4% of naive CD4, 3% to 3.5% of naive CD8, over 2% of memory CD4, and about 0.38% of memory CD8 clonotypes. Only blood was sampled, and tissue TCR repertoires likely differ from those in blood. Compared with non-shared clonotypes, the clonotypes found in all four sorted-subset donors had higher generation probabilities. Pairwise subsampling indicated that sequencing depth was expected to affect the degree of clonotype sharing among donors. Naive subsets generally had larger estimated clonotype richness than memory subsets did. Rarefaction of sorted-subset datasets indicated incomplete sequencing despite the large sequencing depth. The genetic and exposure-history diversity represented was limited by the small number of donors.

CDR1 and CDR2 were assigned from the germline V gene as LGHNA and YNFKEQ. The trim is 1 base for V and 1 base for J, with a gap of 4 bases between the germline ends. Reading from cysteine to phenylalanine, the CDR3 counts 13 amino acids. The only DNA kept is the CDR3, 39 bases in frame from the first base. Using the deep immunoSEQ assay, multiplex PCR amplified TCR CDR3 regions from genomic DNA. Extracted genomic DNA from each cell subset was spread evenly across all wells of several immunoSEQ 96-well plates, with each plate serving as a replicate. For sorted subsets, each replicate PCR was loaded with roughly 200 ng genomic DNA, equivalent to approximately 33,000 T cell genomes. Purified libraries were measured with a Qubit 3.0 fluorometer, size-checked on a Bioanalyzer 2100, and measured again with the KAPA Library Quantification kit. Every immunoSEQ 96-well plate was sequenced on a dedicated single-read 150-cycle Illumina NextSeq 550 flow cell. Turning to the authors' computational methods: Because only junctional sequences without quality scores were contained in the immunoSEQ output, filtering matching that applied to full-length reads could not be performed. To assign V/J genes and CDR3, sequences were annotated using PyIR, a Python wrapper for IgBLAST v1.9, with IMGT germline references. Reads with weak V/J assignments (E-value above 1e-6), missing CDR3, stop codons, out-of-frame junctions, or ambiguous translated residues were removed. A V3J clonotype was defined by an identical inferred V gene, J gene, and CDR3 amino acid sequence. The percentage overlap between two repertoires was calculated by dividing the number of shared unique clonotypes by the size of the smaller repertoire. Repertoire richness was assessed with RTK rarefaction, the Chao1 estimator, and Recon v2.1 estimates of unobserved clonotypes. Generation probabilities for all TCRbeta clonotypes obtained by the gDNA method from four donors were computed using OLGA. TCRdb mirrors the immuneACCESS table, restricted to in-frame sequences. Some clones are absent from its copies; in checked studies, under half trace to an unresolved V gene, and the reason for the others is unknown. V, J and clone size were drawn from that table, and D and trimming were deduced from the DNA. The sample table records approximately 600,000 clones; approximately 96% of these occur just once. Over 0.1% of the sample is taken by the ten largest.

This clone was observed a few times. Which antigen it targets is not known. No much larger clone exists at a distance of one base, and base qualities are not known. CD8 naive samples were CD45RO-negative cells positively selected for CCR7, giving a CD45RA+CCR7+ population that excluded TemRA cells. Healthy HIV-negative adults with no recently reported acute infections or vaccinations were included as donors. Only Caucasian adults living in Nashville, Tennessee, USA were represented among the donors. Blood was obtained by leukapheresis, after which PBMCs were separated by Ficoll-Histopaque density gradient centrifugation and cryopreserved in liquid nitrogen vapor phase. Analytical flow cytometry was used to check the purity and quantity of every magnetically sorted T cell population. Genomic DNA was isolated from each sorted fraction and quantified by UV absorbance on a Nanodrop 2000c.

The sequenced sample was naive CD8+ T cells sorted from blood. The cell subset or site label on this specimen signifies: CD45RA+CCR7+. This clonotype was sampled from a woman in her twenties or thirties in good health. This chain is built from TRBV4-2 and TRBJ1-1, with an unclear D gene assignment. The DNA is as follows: TGTGCCAGCAGCCAAGTCGGGAACACTGAAGCTTTCTTT. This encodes CASSQVGNTEAFF.